This is a list of T cell receptor beta chains from one sample in a study of blood T cell repertoires in COVID-19. Assay used: immunoSEQ multiplex PCR; TCRdb lists only in-frame clones, some missing. The table shows 80,000 or so clones, with 80% occurring only once. Sequenced sample: peripheral blood. All receptors come from a woman aged 70-85 years with acute or convalescent COVID-19. Each CDR3 is given with its conserved first and last residue. The D gene is left open where the match is weak. Clone size is shown for a subset of rows, as once, few, many or a class of expanded clone.

clone_size,d_call,j_call,v_call,cdr3_nt,cdr3_aa
NA,TRBD1,TRBJ1-5,TRBV10-3,TGTGCCATCAGTGAACAGGGACAGGGGGCGGGTCAGCCCCAGCATTTT,CAISEQGQGAGQPQHF
NA,NA,TRBJ1-2,TRBV4-3,TGCGCCAGCAGCCAAGATGCGGATAACTATGGCTACACCTTC,CASSQDADNYGYTF
once,TRBD1,TRBJ2-2,TRBV3-1/TRBV3-2,TGTGCCAGCAGCCCGCGGGACAGGGGGGACACCGGGGAGCTGTTTTTT,CASSPRDRGDTGELFF
few,NA,TRBJ1-1,TRBV29-1,TGCAGCGTGATGGAGACGAACACTGAAGCTTTCTTT,CSVMETNTEAFF
NA,NA,TRBJ2-5,TRBV9,TGTGCCAGCAGCCCGGAGGGTGGGGGAGAGACCCAGTACTTC,CASSPEGGGETQYF
NA,TRBD1,TRBJ2-1,TRBV5-1,TGCGCCAGCAGTTATAGACAGGGTGTCTACAATGAGCAGTTCTTC,CASSYRQGVYNEQFF
NA,TRBD2,TRBJ2-5,TRBV7-3,TGTGCCAGCAGCTCTAACGGGGGGGCACGGGAGACCCAGTACTTC,CASSSNGGARETQYF
NA,TRBD1,TRBJ1-4,TRBV9,TGTGCCAGCAGCCCCTTCGAGGGGGCATATGAAAAACTGTTTTTT,CASSPFEGAYEKLFF
NA,TRBD1,TRBJ2-2,TRBV5-1,TGCGCCAGCACCTTCTCAGGGGGAGCCGGGGAGCTGTTTTTT,CASTFSGGAGELFF
once,NA,TRBJ1-1,TRBV7-9,TGTGCCACGCTCCAGGGCCTGAACACTGAAGCTTTCTTT,CATLQGLNTEAFF
NA,NA,TRBJ1-6,TRBV7-3,TGTGCCAGCAGCTTATTCGGGGACATCCTTTCACCCCTCCACTTT,CASSLFGDILSPLHF
NA,TRBD1,TRBJ1-2,TRBV14,TGTGCCAGCAGCCAAGAGACAGGGAACTATGGCTACACCTTC,CASSQETGNYGYTF
NA,TRBD2,TRBJ2-1,TRBV5-1,TGCGCCAGCAGCCAAGGGACTAGCGTCAATGAGCAGTTCTTC,CASSQGTSVNEQFF
few,TRBD1,TRBJ1-2,TRBV5-4,TGTGCCAGCAGCCCAGGACAGGGGGCGCTGGGCTACACCTTC,CASSPGQGALGYTF
NA,NA,TRBJ1-3,TRBV29-1,TGCAGCGTTGTGGGGGGGTCCGGAAACACCATATATTTT,CSVVGGSGNTIYF
once,NA,TRBJ1-3,TRBV5-4,TGTGCCAGCAGCTATGGGGCGGGGGGCTCTGGAAACACCATATATTTT,CASSYGAGGSGNTIYF
NA,TRBD1,TRBJ1-5,TRBV5-6,TGTGCCAGCAGCCCAGACAGGGAAGGGGGCATTAGCAATCAGCCCCAGCATTTT,CASSPDREGGISNQPQHF
NA,NA,TRBJ1-4,TRBV5-4,TGTGCCAGCAGCGTGGCAGGGTTTACCGTCGATGAAAAACTGTTTTTT,CASSVAGFTVDEKLFF
NA,TRBD2,TRBJ2-1,TRBV18,TGTGCCAGCTCGCTTGGACTAGCGGGGGGAGATGAGCAGTTCTTC,CASSLGLAGGDEQFF
once,NA,TRBJ1-5,TRBV10-2,TGCGCCAGCAGTGAGTCGAACACGAACCAGCCCCAGCATTTT,CASSESNTNQPQHF
few,TRBD1,TRBJ1-6,TRBV5-5,TGTGCCAGCAGCTCGATGACAGGGAATTCACCCCTCCACTTT,CASSSMTGNSPLHF
NA,TRBD1,TRBJ2-7,TRBV4-3,TGCGCCAGCAGCCAAGACCGGGACAGGGGGTACGAGCAGTACTTC,CASSQDRDRGYEQYF
NA,NA,TRBJ1-1,TRBV5-6,TGTGCCAGCAGCTATTTGAGGGCTGAAGCTTTCTTT,CASSYLRAEAFF
NA,TRBD1,TRBJ1-1,TRBV18,TGTGCCAGCTCACCATCGGGGCAGGGGGTCCTCACTGAAGCTTTCTTT,CASSPSGQGVLTEAFF
NA,NA,TRBJ2-7,TRBV10-3,TGTGCCATCAGTGAAGGGGGGGGCAATCACGAGCAGTACTTC,CAISEGGGNHEQYF
NA,TRBD1,TRBJ1-2,TRBV5-1,TGCGCCAGCAGCTTGGGGGGCGGACAGGAGAGAGGCTACACCTTC,CASSLGGGQERGYTF
few,NA,TRBJ1-2,TRBV28,TGTGCCAGCAGCCCCACCTCGGACAAAGGCGGCTACACCTTC,CASSPTSDKGGYTF
NA,TRBD2,TRBJ2-3,TRBV29-1,TGCAGCGCCGGTGGTATGGGCGGGGGTGGCACAGATACGCAGTATTTT,CSAGGMGGGGTDTQYF
once,NA,TRBJ1-4,TRBV6-5,TGTGCCAGCAGTTACTCGGTCAGAGGGAATGAAAAACTGTTTTTT,CASSYSVRGNEKLFF
NA,NA,TRBJ2-7,TRBV18,TGTGCCAGCTCACCATCCAGGGGAGACGAGCAGTACTTC,CASSPSRGDEQYF
NA,NA,TRBJ2-7,TRBV2,TGTGCCAGCAGTGAGTGGGGAGGATCCTACGAGCAGTACTTC,CASSEWGGSYEQYF
few,NA,TRBJ1-4,TRBV10-3,TGTGCCATCAGTGATGGGAGGACTAATGAAAAACTGTTTTTT,CAISDGRTNEKLFF
NA,TRBD1,TRBJ1-5,TRBV27,TGTGCCACCAAGGGACAGGGAATGAGCCAGCCCCAGCATTTT,CATKGQGMSQPQHF
few,NA,TRBJ2-1,TRBV7-7,TGTGCCAGCAGCCCGGACAGAGACAATGAGCAGTTCTTC,CASSPDRDNEQFF
NA,NA,TRBJ1-5,TRBV2,TGTGCCAGCAGTGAATATTTTGGGCGTCAGCCCCAGCATTTT,CASSEYFGRQPQHF
NA,NA,TRBJ1-6,TRBV25-1,TGTGCCAGCAGTGCACAGGGAGGGAATTCACCCCTCCACTTT,CASSAQGGNSPLHF
few,NA,TRBJ1-2,TRBV9,TGTGCCAGCAGCGTAGGAGTAGGGGTGGATGGCTACACCTTC,CASSVGVGVDGYTF
NA,TRBD1,TRBJ1-2,TRBV5-6,TGTGCCAGCAGCCGGGACAGGGGTAGCTATGGCTACACCTTC,CASSRDRGSYGYTF
NA,NA,TRBJ1-4,TRBV7-8,TGTGCCAGCAGCTTAGTTAGGGGACACAATGAAAAACTGTTTTTT,CASSLVRGHNEKLFF
NA,NA,TRBJ1-4,TRBV9,TGTGCCAGCGGCCCCCAGGGGCAGGGAGAAAAACTGTTTTTT,CASGPQGQGEKLFF
NA,TRBD1,TRBJ1-6,TRBV9,TGTGCCAGCAGCGTGGAAGGGACAGGAGGGAATTCACCCCTCCACTTT,CASSVEGTGGNSPLHF
NA,NA,TRBJ1-5,TRBV7-2,TGTGCCAGCAGACAGTACAATCAGCCCCAGCATTTT,CASRQYNQPQHF
few,NA,TRBJ1-1,TRBV3-1/TRBV3-2,TGTGCCAGCAGCCAAGATGTCCAGCGTGAAGCTTTCTTT,CASSQDVQREAFF
NA,NA,TRBJ1-1,TRBV12-3/TRBV12-4,TGTGCCAGCAGTTTTCAAGGGGTCACTGAAGCTTTCTTT,CASSFQGVTEAFF
NA,TRBD2,TRBJ2-1,TRBV9,TGTGCCAGCAGCGCGGTAGCGGGAGCTAACTACAATGAGCAGTTCTTC,CASSAVAGANYNEQFF
NA,NA,TRBJ1-5,TRBV18,TGTGCCAGCTCCGCGACTCAGACAGGAGATCAGCCCCAGCATTTT,CASSATQTGDQPQHF
once,NA,TRBJ2-1,TRBV7-2,TGTGCCAGCAGCTTAAATACATTCGGAGGAAATGAGCAGTTCTTC,CASSLNTFGGNEQFF
once,TRBD2,TRBJ2-3,TRBV11-2,TGTGCCAGCAGCCCGACTAGCGGGGGACCGAATACGCAGTATTTT,CASSPTSGGPNTQYF
NA,TRBD2,TRBJ2-3,TRBV27,TGTGCCAGCAGTTTAACGGGCGGGGGGCCAGATACGCAGTATTTT,CASSLTGGGPDTQYF
once,NA,TRBJ1-6,TRBV6-5,TGTGCCAGCAGCGTCAGTGATCCCTGGAATTCACCCCTCCACTTT,CASSVSDPWNSPLHF
few,TRBD2,TRBJ2-1,TRBV9,TGTGCCAGCAGCTTAGACACTAGCGGGGGGCGTGAGCAGTTCTTC,CASSLDTSGGREQFF
NA,TRBD1,TRBJ1-2,TRBV9,TGTGCCAGCAGCCCCCGGGACAGGGGAGGATGGAATGGCTACACCTTC,CASSPRDRGGWNGYTF
NA,TRBD1,TRBJ1-1,TRBV4-1,TGCGCCAGCAGCCAAGAACAGGGGCGGACTGAAGCTTTCTTT,CASSQEQGRTEAFF
NA,TRBD1,TRBJ2-2,TRBV5-6,TGTGCCAGCAGCTCCACAGGGGCTATTAGGACCGGGGAGCTGTTTTTT,CASSSTGAIRTGELFF
NA,TRBD1,TRBJ2-7,TRBV4-1,TGCGCCAGCAGCCAAGTAAAAGGGGGGACAGGGCACTACGAGCAGTACTTC,CASSQVKGGTGHYEQYF